Shown below are 27 T cell receptor beta chains from a single sample sequenced in a study of blood T cells in healthy people across ages. PCR was performed a second time for about 7 to 12 cycles using a sample-barcoded 5' primer and a J-beta primer mix. From the 5' RACE reads, TCRdb called clonotypes with MiXCR, one entry per CDR3 protein. The sample lists about 800,000 distinct CDR3 sequences, 20% to 25% occurring once. The same data also contributed to another study, on T cells of mothers and their children.

Source material: blood. These receptors were taken from a boy aged 10-17 years in good health.

This clonotype showed up just a few times. One end of the junction fails to match germline, which may point to a read error. V usage is TRBV28 and J usage is TRBJ2-7; 12 bases match TRBD1. The CDR3 is 15 amino acids. Germline V gene data show CDR1 as MDHEN and CDR2 as SYDVKM. CDR3 loop: CASRGTGGPNYEQHF. In DNA form, the CDR3 reads TGTGCCAGCAGGGGGACAGGGGGCCCCAACTACGAGCAGCACTTC.

This rearrangement joins TRBV7-9 to TRBJ2-3; 14 bases agree with TRBD2. V gave up 5 bases and J gave up 5 bases; unmatched junction bases: 9. The CDR3 loop spans 17 amino acids. Germline values: CDR1 SEHNR, CDR2 FQNEAQ (reference sequence). The CDR3 coding sequence is TGTGCCAGCAGCGCCAGACTAGCGGGGGGGAAAGGAGATACGCAGTATTTT. Protein product: CASSARLAGGKGDTQYF.

This clonotype has a handful of counts. V and J are TRBV3-1 and TRBJ2-3, with D unresolved. V lost 8 bases, J lost 4 bases, and 13 bases lay in between. This CDR3 spans 13 amino acids. Germline V gene lookup returns CDR1 LGHDT and CDR2 YNNKEL (reference sequence). The CDR3 sequence is CASGISEADTQYF. In DNA form, the CDR3 reads TGTGCCAGCGGAATCTCTGAGGCAGATACGCAGTATTTT.

This clonotype was seen more than once but under ten times. CDR3 protein: CASHTTGHRYGYTF. The CDR3 bases are TGTGCCAGCCATACAACAGGGCATAGATATGGCTACACCTTC. V is TRBV28 and J is TRBJ1-2, with D perhaps matching TRBD1 (6 bases). CDR1 is MDHEN and CDR2 is SYDVKM in the germline V gene. CDR3 length equals 14 residues. V was shortened by 8 bases and J by 5 bases, with 18 bases between the two germline ends.

This clonotype turned up a few times. The chain employs TRBV7-9 and TRBJ2-7; D gene ambiguous. CDR3 length equals 16 residues. Germline CDR1 SEHNR, CDR2 FQNEAQ (reference sequence). V shed 7 bases and J shed 1 base, with 20 bases lying between them. CDR3 loop: CASNSGRDTTSYEQYF. As DNA, the CDR3 is TGTGCCAGCAACTCCGGTAGAGACACTACTTCCTACGAGCAGTACTTC.

This clonotype has only a few counts. The chain joins TRBV5-1 to TRBJ2-1, with 10 nucleotides matching TRBD1. J was trimmed by 9 bases and V by 4 bases; bases with no gene match: 4. The germline V gene has CDR1 SGHRS and CDR2 YFSETQ. The CDR3 contains 13 residues. The CDR3 sequence: CASSRTGGVEQFF. For the CDR3, the DNA is TGCGCCAGCAGCAGGACAGGGGGGGTTGAGCAGTTCTTC.

There are a few counts of this clonotype. The gene calls are TRBV18 and TRBJ2-3; no reliable D call. CDR3 length: 13 residues. The V gene lost 3 bases and the J gene lost 6 bases, with 10 bases spanning the gap. The V gene's germline CDR1 is KGHSH and CDR2 LQKENI. The CDR3 sequence is CASSPLRLDTQYF. CDR3 DNA: TGTGCCAGCTCACCGCTAAGATTGGATACGCAGTATTTT.

This CDR3 reads CSARDIRANEKLFF. The CDR3 nucleotides are TGCAGTGCTCGGGATATCCGGGCGAATGAAAAACTGTTTTTT. The chain recombines TRBV20-1 with TRBJ1-4, with no clear D. V lost 5 bases to trimming and J lost 5 bases, with 15 bases between them. This CDR3 region has 14 residues. CDR1 is DFQATT and CDR2 is SNEGSKA in the germline V gene (reference sequence).

This clonotype was picked up a small number of times. The rearrangement joins TRBV10-2 to TRBJ2-1, with D tentatively TRBD1 or TRBD2 (6 bases each). Germline CDR1 is WSHSY and CDR2 is SAAADI. This CDR3 is built from 18 residues. V was trimmed by 3 bases and J by 3 bases, leaving 21 bases between them. The CDR3 DNA sequence: TGCGCCAGCAGTGATTCACCCGGAGGGGGACGGATCTACAATGAGCAGTTCTTC. This sequence encodes CASSDSPGGGRIYNEQFF.

The chain uses TRBV29-1 and TRBJ2-1, with TRBD2 identical over 10 bases. This CDR3 comprises 15 residues. The V gene's germline CDR1 is SQVTM and CDR2 ANQGSEA. V trimming: 5 bases; J trimming: 0 bases; junction bases outside the gene matches: 4. The CDR3 protein is CSVLGTSDSYNEQFF. The CDR3 region has the DNA TGCAGCGTTCTCGGGACTAGCGACTCCTACAATGAGCAGTTCTTC.

The rearrangement joins TRBV28 to TRBJ2-7; a possible D gene is TRBD1 (6 bases). Trimming took 3 bases from V and 2 from J, leaving 14 bases between them. Germline loops: CDR1 MDHEN, CDR2 SYDVKM. The CDR3 contains 15 residues. CDR3 coding DNA: TGTGCCAGCAGTTTCCCCAGGGGCTCCCCCTACGAGCAGTACTTC. It encodes CASSFPRGSPYEQYF.

V is TRBV20-1 and J is TRBJ2-4, with D unresolved. The CDR3 covers 12 residues. Germline V lookup: CDR1 DFQATT, CDR2 SNEGSKA (reference sequence). The germline V and J ends were trimmed by 3 bases and 8 bases, with 11 bases remaining between them. As DNA, the CDR3 is TGCAGTGCTAGGTTCGAGGACGACATTCAGTACTTC. Translation: CSARFEDDIQYF.

This clonotype showed up just a few times. The gene calls are TRBV6-5 and TRBJ2-5; no clear D gene. The J call is uncertain, as TRBJ2-7 better fits the DNA end. The CDR3 consists of 14 residues. Looked up from germline, CDR1 is MNHEY and CDR2 is SVGAGI. The CDR3 is CASSYSALTYEQYF. In DNA, the CDR3 is TGTGCCAGCAGTTACTCGGCTCTTACCTACGAGCAGTACTTC.

The chain links TRBV24-1 to TRBJ1-5; D unresolved. With 4 bases removed from V and 2 bases from J, the gap between germline ends came to 8 bases. The germline V gene has CDR1 KGHDR and CDR2 SFDVKD. This CDR3 has 14 amino acids. The CDR3 region has the DNA TGTGCCACCAGTGAGGGGTTGGGCAATCAGCCCCAGCATTTT. Translation: CATSEGLGNQPQHF.

The table lists this clonotype with a few counts. This chain connects TRBV7-2 to TRBJ2-7; 12 bases are shared with TRBD2. The CDR3 consists of 16 residues. The germline gives CDR1 SGHTA, CDR2 FQGNSA. J lost 2 bases, V lost 4 bases, and 6 bases had no gene match. CDR3 coding DNA: TGTGCCAGCAGCTCCCGGACTAGCGGGGAAACCTACGAGCAGTACTTC. Its translation: CASSSRTSGETYEQYF.

V gene TRBV12-5 combines with J gene TRBJ2-3; unclear D gene. CDR1 LGHNT and CDR2 FRNRAP come from the germline V gene. Trimming stripped 3 bases from V and 1 base from J, with 20 bases between. The CDR3 is 18 amino acids. The CDR3, as DNA: TGTGCTAGTGGTTTTACGTCTCTCGGCGCGAGTGGCACAGATACGCAGTATTTT. Protein sequence: CASGFTSLGASGTDTQYF.

The chain has TRBV2 and TRBJ2-5; TRBD2 matches at 13 bases. The junction had 12 bases not matched to a gene; V was cut back by 6 bases and J by 2 bases. The CDR3 totals 18 residues. Germline assignment: CDR1 SNHLY and CDR2 FYNNEI. The CDR3 sequence: CASSGIPGLAGIQETQYF. As DNA, the CDR3 is TGTGCCAGCAGCGGCATCCCGGGACTAGCGGGGATTCAAGAGACCCAGTACTTC.

The J gene is TRBJ2-7, the V gene TRBV28; D unresolved. V was pared by 5 bases and J by 3 bases, with 17 bases between. The CDR3 is made up of 15 amino acids. Germline loops: CDR1 MDHEN, CDR2 SYDVKM. The CDR3 loop reads CASSGWGPFLYEQYF. CDR3 nucleotides: TGTGCCAGCAGTGGCTGGGGTCCCTTTCTCTACGAGCAGTACTTC. Drawing the rest from reference TRBV28 and TRBJ2-7, the complete variable domain is DVKVTQSSRYLVKRTGEKVFLECVQDMDHENMFWYRQDPGLGLRLIYFSYDVKMKEKGDIPEGYSVSREKKERFSLILESASTNQTSMYLCASSGWGPFLYEQYFGPGTRLTVT.

This clonotype occurred a few times. V gene TRBV5-6 combines with J gene TRBJ2-4; tentatively, D is TRBD1 (5 bases). Between the trimmed V and J ends, which lost 3 bases and 3 bases, there was a span of 10 bases. This CDR3 contains 14 residues. CDR1 SGHDT and CDR2 YYEEEE come from the germline V gene. The CDR3 DNA reads as TGTGCCAGCAGCTCAGGGTCTGTCAAAAACATTCAGTACTTC. It yields the protein CASSSGSVKNIQYF.

The chain carries TRBV12-3 or TRBV12-4 and TRBJ1-6; a weak D match, TRBD1 (6 bases). The CDR3 length is 17 residues. V gave up 5 bases and J gave up 7 bases, with 21 bases separating them. Written as DNA, the CDR3 is TGTGCCAGCAGTACCTCCGGGACATTCGGCGCGAATTCACCCCTCCACTTT. Residues: CASSTSGTFGANSPLHF.

For the CDR3, the DNA is TGTGCCAGCAGTTCCGGAGCGGGGGGATTCGCCGATACGCAGTATTTT. Translated, it gives CASSSGAGGFADTQYF. This chain joins TRBV6-2 or TRBV6-3 and TRBJ2-3; 9 nucleotides line up with TRBD2. The CDR3 is 16 amino acids. V shed 4 bases and J 6 bases; nucleotides not matched to a gene: 11. From germline, CDR1 is MNHEY and CDR2 SVGEGT.

In its sample, this clonotype was seen a few times. The rearrangement joins TRBV29-1 to TRBJ2-3; 9 nucleotides line up with TRBD2. Germline assignment: CDR1 SQVTM and CDR2 ANQGSEA. The CDR3 loop spans 14 amino acids. V was pared by 6 bases and J by 4 bases, with 8 bases of the junction left unmatched. The CDR3 reads CSVRSGLASDTQYF. The CDR3 coding sequence is TGCAGCGTCCGATCGGGACTAGCATCAGATACGCAGTATTTT.

This clonotype was observed many times. At one end the junction does not follow the germline gene, possibly because of a read error. The chain joins TRBV7-9 to TRBJ1-1; the D gene is possibly TRBD1 (6 bases). CDR3 size: 14 residues. Germline CDR1 reads SEHNR; CDR2 reads FQNEAQ (reference sequence). CDR3 in amino acids: CASSLTGTNTEAFF. CDR3 coding DNA: TGCGCCAGCAGCTTAACAGGGACGAACACTGAAGCTTTCTTT.

The chain employs TRBV10-2 and TRBJ2-3; 9 bases are a match to TRBD1. The CDR3 sequence is 15 residues long. J was trimmed by 3 bases and V by 6 bases; bases with no gene match: 7. Germline assignment: CDR1 WSHSY and CDR2 SAAADI. In DNA form, the CDR3 reads TGCGCCAGCAGCGATAACAGGGGGCTAACAGATACGCAGTATTTT. Amino acid sequence: CASSDNRGLTDTQYF.

CDR3 sequence: CSAPIGGFEYF. DNA of the CDR3: TGCAGTGCCCCCATAGGGGGGTTTGAATATTTT. The J gene is TRBJ1-3, the V gene TRBV20-1; tentatively, D is TRBD1 (6 bases). V dropped 6 bases and J dropped 15 bases, with 18 bases sitting between them. The CDR3 runs to 11 residues. The germline V gene encodes CDR1 DFQATT and CDR2 SNEGSKA (reference sequence).

In its sample, this clonotype was seen a few times. This chain uses TRBV29-1 with TRBJ2-5; the D is unclear. The J call is uncertain, as TRBJ2-7 better fits the DNA end. CDR1 and CDR2 from the germline V gene are SQVTM and ANQGSEA. The CDR3 runs to 11 residues. CDR3 loop: CSVEVTYEQYF. The CDR3 bases are TGCAGCGTTGAAGTTACGTACGAGCAGTACTTC.

The rearrangement joins TRBV7-9 to TRBJ2-7, with TRBD1 matching 9 bases. The junction had 12 bases not matched to a gene; V was cut back by 5 bases and J by 4 bases. CDR1 SEHNR and CDR2 FQNEAQ come from the germline V gene (reference sequence). The CDR3 length is 16 residues. CDR3 sequence: CASSHADRGRNYEQYF. The DNA of the CDR3 is TGTGCCAGCAGCCATGCGGACAGGGGCCGGAATTACGAGCAGTACTTC.